This TCR beta chain was sequenced during a study of T cells in Graves' hyperthyroidism and ophthalmopathy. This CDR3 is 11 amino acids long. The germline V gene encodes CDR1 MDHEN and CDR2 SYDVKM. Uncontrolled infection, other autoimmune disease, pregnancy and lactation each barred patients from inclusion. Of note for this clonotype: Relative to the germline gene, one junction end is altered; a read error may explain this.

The CDR3 regions of TCR beta were amplified from RNA transcripts. HTBI primers were the set used in a first-round RT-PCR of the TCR CDR3. TCRdb independently ran MiXCR on the multiplex PCR reads; one entry per CDR3 protein. The sample includes roughly 650,000 distinct CDR3 sequences, 15% to 20% seen only once; the top ten take roughly 3.3%. The genes are TRBV28 and TRBJ2-1; D unclear. The clonotype was recovered from a woman aged 40 to 55 with Graves' ophthalmopathy. Material: blood. CDR3 amino acids: CVSSHNHEQFF. The CDR3, as DNA: TGTGTCAGCAGCCATAACCATGAGCAGTTCTTC.